These 10 T cell receptor beta chains were sequenced from one sample in a study of cytomegalovirus exposure and HLA in healthy donors (dated by TCRdb to between 2016 and 2019). Libraries were constructed by the immunoSEQ multiplex PCR assay. A mixture of 60 forward primers for TCR Vbeta segments and 13 reverse primers for TCR Jbeta segments was used in the multiplex PCR. TCRdb took this table from immuneACCESS and kept in-frame rearrangements with V and J called. Such tables lack part of the clones; where checked against another copy, unresolved V genes explain under half of the gap, and the rest is unexplained. This sample holds around 91,000 clones; around 78% were observed only once. The ten largest account for 4.6% of the sample. What was sequenced was PBMCs. Every receptor here comes from a woman between 40 and 50 years old in good health and CMV-seropositive.

The chain is built from TRBV13 and TRBJ2-1; 12 bases are shared with TRBD2. CDR1 is PRHDT, CDR2 FYEKMQ, per germline (reference sequence). The CDR3 has 12 residues. The V segment lost 8 bases and the J segment 9 bases; nucleotides outside the gene matches: 2. Here the CDR3 DNA reads TGTGCCAGCCTAGCGGGAGGGGCTGAGCAGTTCTTC. Amino acids: CASLAGGAEQFF.

The chain couples TRBV28 to TRBJ1-1; 7 nucleotides match TRBD1. The germline CDR1 and CDR2 sequences are MDHEN and SYDVKM. The CDR3 spans 12 residues. V lost 7 bases to trimming and J lost 9 bases; unmatched junction nucleotides: 8. CDR3 in amino acids: CASKSGDSKAFF. In DNA, the CDR3 is TGTGCCAGCAAAAGTGGGGACAGCAAAGCTTTCTTT.

The J gene is TRBJ2-7, the V gene TRBV12-5; a weak D match, TRBD2 (6 bases). This CDR3 region has 14 residues. Trimming took off 7 bases at V and 5 bases at J, with 18 bases between the two ends. CDR1 is LGHNT and CDR2 is FRNRAP in the germline V gene. The CDR3 nucleotides are TGTGCTAGTGCCAACCCGGGACTTCACAACGAGCAGTACTTC. It translates to CASANPGLHNEQYF.

The chain combines TRBV1 with TRBJ2-3; the table's TRBD2 call for D was not verified on the DNA. TRBV1 constitutes a pseudogene. This CDR3 has 19 residues. CDR3 DNA: TGCACCAGCAGCCAAGAATGGAAATGGCGGGAGGGTTGCACAGATACGCAGTATTTT. Its protein is CTSSQEWKWREGCTDTQYF.

This rearrangement joins TRBV2 to TRBJ2-1, with D uncertain. V dropped 6 bases and J dropped 1 base, with 4 bases sitting between them. Looked up from germline, CDR1 is SNHLY and CDR2 is FYNNEI. The CDR3 is 12 residues long. CDR3 DNA sequence: TGTGCCAGCAGCCGTTCCTACAATGAGCAGTTCTTC. Translated: CASSRSYNEQFF.

This clone was seen a few times. The V gene is TRBV6-5, the J gene TRBJ1-6, with 7 positions matching TRBD1. Germline V gives CDR1 MNHEY, CDR2 SVGAGI. The V segment lost 6 bases and the J segment 8 bases; nucleotides outside the gene matches: 10. This CDR3 is 15 amino acids long. The CDR3 nucleotides are TGTGCCAGCAGCCTTACCGGGACAGCTGATTCACCCCTCCACTTT. This translates into CASSLTGTADSPLHF.

This CDR3 reads CASSPYIGSAIHEQYF. For the CDR3, the DNA is TGTGCCAGCAGTCCATACATCGGGAGTGCTATCCACGAGCAGTACTTC. The rearrangement uses TRBV27 and TRBJ2-7; TRBD2 is a possible D gene (6 bases). The length of the CDR3 is 16 residues. From germline, CDR1 is MNHEY and CDR2 SMNVEV (reference sequence). Trimming stripped 5 bases from V and 5 bases from J, with 22 bases between.

This clone was recorded once. The chain has TRBV6-5 and TRBJ2-5, with TRBD2 identical over 7 bases. Germline lookup yields CDR1 MNHEY and CDR2 SVGAGI. With V trimmed by 5 bases and J by 0 bases, 3 bases remained unmatched. There are 14 residues in the CDR3. The DNA of the CDR3 is TGTGCCAGCAGTCAGGGAGGGAACCAAGAGACCCAGTACTTC. Translated: CASSQGGNQETQYF.

V is TRBV6-1 and J is TRBJ2-7; TRBD1 agrees at 7 bases. J was trimmed by 3 bases and V by 3 bases; bases with no gene match: 8. CDR1 and CDR2 from the germline V gene are MNHNS and SASEGT. The CDR3 is 15 amino acids. Here the CDR3 reads CASSDPRQGGYEQYF. The CDR3 nucleotides are TGTGCCAGCAGTGACCCCCGACAGGGTGGCTACGAGCAGTACTTC.

This clone was observed a few times. The chain couples TRBV15 to TRBJ2-3; 7 positions agree with TRBD2. With V trimmed by 4 bases and J by 12 bases, 10 bases remained unmatched. The CDR3 covers 13 residues. Per the germline V gene, CDR1 is LNHNV and CDR2 is YYDKDF (reference sequence). CDR3 loop: CATSTMHREDQYF. Here the CDR3 DNA reads TGTGCCACCAGCACGATGCACCGGGAGGATCAGTATTTT.